This TCR beta chain was identified in a study of cytomegalovirus exposure and HLA in healthy donors. Study-wide results and limits: Across donors, sequencing depth was assumed by presence/absence analyses to be roughly uniform. Among TCR beta chains, those listed as cytomegalovirus-associated numbered fewer than 200.

At the time of sampling, donors were nominally healthy, though unrecorded immune exposures were likely. PCR used 60 Vbeta primers and 13 Jbeta primers. Some clones are missing from TCRdb's copy, which holds only in-frame ones; the method was immunoSEQ multiplex PCR. The sample yields approximately 170,000 clones, approximately 81% seen once. As to this clone: Its antigen is still unknown.

CDR3 size: 17 residues. V lost 6 bases to trimming and J lost 3 bases, with 23 bases between them. This sequence originates from a male donor in good health and CMV-seronegative. The specimen sequenced was PBMCs. This rearrangement joins TRBV5-3 to TRBJ2-3; D gene ambiguous. TRBV5-3 is designated an ORF whose function remains uncertain. The CDR3 region is CARTVPKTQIATDTQYF. The DNA of the CDR3 is TGTGCCAGAACGGTCCCAAAGACACAAATTGCGACAGATACGCAGTATTTT.